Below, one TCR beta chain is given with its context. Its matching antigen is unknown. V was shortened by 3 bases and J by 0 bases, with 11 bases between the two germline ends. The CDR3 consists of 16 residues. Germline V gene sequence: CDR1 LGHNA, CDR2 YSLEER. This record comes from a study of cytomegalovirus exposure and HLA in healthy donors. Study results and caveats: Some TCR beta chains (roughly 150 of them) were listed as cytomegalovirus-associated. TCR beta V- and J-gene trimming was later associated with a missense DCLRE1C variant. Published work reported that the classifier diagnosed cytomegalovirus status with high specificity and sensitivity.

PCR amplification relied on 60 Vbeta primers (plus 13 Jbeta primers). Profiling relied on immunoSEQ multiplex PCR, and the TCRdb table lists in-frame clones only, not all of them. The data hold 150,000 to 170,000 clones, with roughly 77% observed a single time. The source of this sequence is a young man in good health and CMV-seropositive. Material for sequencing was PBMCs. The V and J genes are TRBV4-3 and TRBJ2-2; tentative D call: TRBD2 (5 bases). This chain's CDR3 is CASSQASSSNTGELFF. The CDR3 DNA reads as TGCGCCAGCAGCCAGGCCTCTAGCTCGAACACCGGGGAGCTGTTTTTT.